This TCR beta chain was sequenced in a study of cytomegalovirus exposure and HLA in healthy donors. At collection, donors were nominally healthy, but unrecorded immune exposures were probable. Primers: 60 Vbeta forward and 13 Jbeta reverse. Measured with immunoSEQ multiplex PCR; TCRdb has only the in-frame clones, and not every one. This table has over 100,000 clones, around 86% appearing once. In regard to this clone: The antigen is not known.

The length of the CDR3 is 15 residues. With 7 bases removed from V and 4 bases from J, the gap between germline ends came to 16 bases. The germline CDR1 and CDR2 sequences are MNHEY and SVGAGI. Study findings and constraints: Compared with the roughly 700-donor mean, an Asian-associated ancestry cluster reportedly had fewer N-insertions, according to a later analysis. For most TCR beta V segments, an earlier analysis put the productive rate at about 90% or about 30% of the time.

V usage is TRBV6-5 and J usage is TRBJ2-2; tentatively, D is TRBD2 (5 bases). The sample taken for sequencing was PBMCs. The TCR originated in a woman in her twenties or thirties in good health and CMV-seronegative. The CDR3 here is CASNTGLGGTGELFF. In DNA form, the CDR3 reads TGTGCCAGCAATACCGGGCTTGGAGGCACCGGGGAGCTGTTTTTT.